This T cell receptor beta chain was captured in a study of cytomegalovirus exposure and HLA in healthy donors. Sequencing used immunoSEQ multiplex PCR; TCRdb keeps in-frame clones, though not all of them. Among some 140,000 clones, approximately 84% were seen once, and the ten largest hold 30%. Regarding this clone: Its antigen remains unidentified.

Findings of the study overall: Despite most TCR sequences being rare, some public TCRs occurred in many donors. Reportedly, diagnosis of cytomegalovirus status by the classifier showed high specificity and sensitivity.

Germline CDR1 SGDLS, CDR2 YYNGEE. V gave up 1 base and J gave up 0 bases; unmatched junction bases: 10. The CDR3 loop spans 18 amino acids. This TCR was recovered from a man aged 30-40 years in good health and CMV-seropositive. Sequences were obtained from PBMCs. The chain is built from TRBV9 and TRBJ2-3, with 8 bases that match TRBD2. DNA for the CDR3: TGTGCCAGCAGCGTATCGGAGCGGGGGCTAACTAGCACAGATACGCAGTATTTT. Protein: CASSVSERGLTSTDTQYF. The complete variable domain, with remaining parts taken from reference TRBV9 and TRBJ2-3, reads DSGVTQTPKHLITATGQRVTLRCSPRSGDLSVYWYQQSLDQGLQFLIQYYNGEERAKGNILERFSAQQFPDLHSELNLSSLELGDSALYFCASSVSERGLTSTDTQYFGPGTRLTVL.